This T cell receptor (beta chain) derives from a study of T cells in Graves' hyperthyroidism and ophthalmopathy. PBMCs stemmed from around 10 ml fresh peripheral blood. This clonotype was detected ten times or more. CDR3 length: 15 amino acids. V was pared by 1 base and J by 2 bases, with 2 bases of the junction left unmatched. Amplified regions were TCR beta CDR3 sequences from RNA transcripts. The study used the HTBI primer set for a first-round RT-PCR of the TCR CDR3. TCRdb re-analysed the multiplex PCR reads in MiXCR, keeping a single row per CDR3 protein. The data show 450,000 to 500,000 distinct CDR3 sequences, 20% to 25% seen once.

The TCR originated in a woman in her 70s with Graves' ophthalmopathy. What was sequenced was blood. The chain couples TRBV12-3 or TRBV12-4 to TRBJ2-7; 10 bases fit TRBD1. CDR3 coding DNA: TGTGCCAGCAGTTTAGGGGACAGGGGTACCTACGAGCAGTACTTC. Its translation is CASSLGDRGTYEQYF.